This is a list of T cell receptor beta chains from one sample in a study of tumor-infiltrating lymphocytes in primary liver carcinoma. TCRdb independently ran MiXCR on the multiplex PCR reads; one entry per CDR3 protein. The sample lists roughly 120,000 distinct CDR3 sequences, 60% to 75% occurring once. The specimen was liver tumor tissue from sampling region 3. These receptors all come from a woman in her sixties with primary liver carcinoma and hepatitis B virus infection. CDR3s include the opening cysteine and the closing phenylalanine or tryptophan. A D gene is named only where the DNA matches it firmly. Clone sizes are given selectively: once, few, many, or a class where the clone is expanded.

abundance,j_gene,d_gene,v_gene,CDR3nt,CDR3aa
-,TRBJ2-2,-,TRBV11-1,TGTGCCAGCAGGCCGAGCCCTGACACCGAGGAGCTGTTTTTT,CASRPSPDTEELFF
few,TRBJ1-5,TRBD1,TRBV10-3,TGTGCCATCAGTGGGACAGGGGAAGGCAATCAGCCCCAGCATTTT,CAISGTGEGNQPQHF
-,TRBJ2-3,TRBD2,TRBV19,TGTGCCAGTAGTGGACTAGCGGTAGATACGCAGTATTTT,CASSGLAVDTQYF
-,TRBJ2-3,-,TRBV11-2,TGTGTCAACAGCTTAGGGGGACTAACGTACACGTTAGATACGCAGTATTTT,CVNSLGGLTYTLDTQYF
once,TRBJ2-3,-,TRBV12-3/TRBV12-4,TGTGCCAGCAGATTCTCTCTCGCGGGCGGCCAGGAGGGCGATACGCAGTATTTT,CASRFSLAGGQEGDTQYF
many,TRBJ2-5,-,TRBV5-4,TGTGCCACCAACATTCTGGGAAACCAAGAGACCCAGTACTTC,CATNILGNQETQYF
-,TRBJ1-5,-,TRBV4-1,TGCGCCAGCAGCCGCACCACGGGTGGGAATAGCAATCAGCCCCTGCATTTT,CASSRTTGGNSNQPLHF
-,TRBJ2-1,-,TRBV5-4,TGTGCCACCAGCTTGCCCGGGACTCGAAATGAGCAGTTCTTC,CATSLPGTRNEQFF
once,TRBJ2-7,TRBD2,TRBV11-3,TGTGCCAGCAGCGTGGGGGGGGGAAGCCCCTACGTGCAGTACTTC,CASSVGGGSPYVQYF
-,TRBJ1-2,-,TRBV29-1,TGCAGCGTTGTTCGGGGGGCATTAGGGGCCGGCGGCTACACTTTC,CSVVRGALGAGGYTF
-,TRBJ2-2,-,TRBV7-9,TGTGCCAGCAGCTTAGCGCAGACAGCCTCGAACACCGGGGAGCTGTTTTTT,CASSLAQTASNTGELFF
-,TRBJ2-1,-,TRBV5-1,TGCGCCAGCAGCTTTAACGCCCGGGGGGCTAATGAGCAGTTCTTC,CASSFNARGANEQFF
-,TRBJ2-1,-,TRBV20-1,TGCAGTGCTAGAGATGGGCGGAATGAGCAGTTCTTC,CSARDGRNEQFF
-,TRBJ1-5,-,TRBV12-5,TGTGCTCGTGGCCTAGAGATGGGGCAGCCCCAGCATTTT,CARGLEMGQPQHF
-,TRBJ2-7,-,TRBV11-3,TGTGCCAGCAGGTCCGGCCGGCAGGGGAGCAACGAGCAGTACTTC,CASRSGRQGSNEQYF
-,TRBJ1-3,-,TRBV6-6,TGTGCCAGCAGCAGAATCGGGGCAGGGTCTGGAAACACCATATATTTT,CASSRIGAGSGNTIYF
-,TRBJ2-1,-,TRBV7-9,TGTGCCAGCAGCTTCCAAGGAATGGACAATGAGCAGTTCTTC,CASSFQGMDNEQFF
once,TRBJ1-2,TRBD1,TRBV6-5,TGTGCCAGCAGCCTAGACAGGGAAGGTGGCTACACTTTC,CASSLDREGGYTF
-,TRBJ1-1,TRBD1,TRBV6-2/TRBV6-3,TGTGCCAGCAGCCAGACAGGGGGTGCGAGGAACACTGAAGCTTACTTT,CASSQTGGARNTEAYF
-,TRBJ2-5,-,TRBV11-2,TGTGCCAGCAGCTCAAGTGAGACCCAATACTTC,CASSSSETQYF
-,TRBJ1-2,-,TRBV5-1,TGCGCCAGCAGCTTGGTGGAACAGATCTATGGCTACACCTTC,CASSLVEQIYGYTF
-,TRBJ1-1,-,TRBV12-3/TRBV12-4,TGTGCCAGTAGTGCAGGGACGGGCACTGAAGCTTTCTTT,CASSAGTGTEAFF
once,TRBJ2-1,-,TRBV6-1,TGTACCAGCTCGACCTGGGGCAATGAACAGTTCTTC,CTSSTWGNEQFF
-,TRBJ2-1,-,TRBV11-2,TGTGCCAGCAACCAAGAATTGGGTAAGAATGAACAGTTCTTC,CASNQELGKNEQFF
-,TRBJ2-5,-,TRBV24-1,TGTGCCATCAGTGATCGGCAGGCGCACCAAGAGGCCCAGTACTTC,CAISDRQAHQEAQYF
-,TRBJ2-3,TRBD2,TRBV5-6,TGTGCCAGCAGCTTGGGACTAGCTAACTCAGATACGCAGTATTTT,CASSLGLANSDTQYF
-,TRBJ1-1,TRBD1,TRBV11-3,TGTGCCAGCAGCCCGACAGGGATGTACACTGAAGCTTCCTTT,CASSPTGMYTEASF
-,TRBJ2-2,-,TRBV11-2,TGTGCCAGCAGACCTCCACAAGGACCGACCAGGGAGCTGTTTTTT,CASRPPQGPTRELFF
-,TRBJ2-1,-,TRBV7-8,TGTGCCAGCAGCTTAGAGTATGCAAGGGTTGAGCAGTTCTTC,CASSLEYARVEQFF
-,TRBJ2-7,-,TRBV11-2,TGTGCCAGCAGCATAGCAGGACAGCCTTCCTACGAGCAGTACTTC,CASSIAGQPSYEQYF
-,TRBJ2-3,-,TRBV6-5,TGTGCCAGCAGTTACTCGAACCAGGCTCGCACAGATACGCAGTATTTT,CASSYSNQARTDTQYF